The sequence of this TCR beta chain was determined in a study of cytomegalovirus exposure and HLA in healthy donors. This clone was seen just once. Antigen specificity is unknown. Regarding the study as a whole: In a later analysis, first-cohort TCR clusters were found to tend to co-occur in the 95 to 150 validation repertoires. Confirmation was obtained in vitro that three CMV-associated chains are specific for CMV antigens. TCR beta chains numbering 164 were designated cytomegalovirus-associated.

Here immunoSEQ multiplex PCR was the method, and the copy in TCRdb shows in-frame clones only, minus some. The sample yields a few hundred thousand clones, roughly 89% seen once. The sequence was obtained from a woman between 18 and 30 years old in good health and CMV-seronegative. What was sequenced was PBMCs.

The CDR3 region is CASSLVGGQGHEQYF. The CDR3, as DNA: TGCGCCAGCAGCTTGGTTGGGGGACAGGGCCACGAGCAGTACTTC. This chain uses TRBV5-1 with TRBJ2-7, with 9 bases aligning to TRBD1. Per germline, CDR1 SGHRS and CDR2 YFSETQ. This CDR3 comprises 15 residues. J was trimmed by 5 bases and V by 0 bases; bases with no gene match: 6.